The 9 T cell receptor beta chains below come from one sample, sequenced in a study of blood T cell repertoires in COVID-19. Repertoires were generated with immunoSEQ multiplex PCR, while TCRdb's copy carries only in-frame clones and drops some. The sample lists 150,000 to 250,000 clones; about 86% were seen once. The sequencing sample was made of PBMCs or T cells enriched from blood (not recorded which). All receptors come from a man aged 35 to 55 who had recovered from COVID-19.

The rearrangement uses TRBV3-1 (or the pseudogene TRBV3-2) and TRBJ2-4; the match to TRBD2 covers 9 bases. In germline, CDR1 is LGHDT, CDR2 YNNKEL (reference sequence). The CDR3 contains 14 residues. Trimming at V came to 4 bases and at J to 4 bases, leaving 2 bases not matched to a gene. The CDR3 nucleotides read TGTGCCAGCAGCCTGAGCGGGGGGAAAAACATTCAGTACTTC. Its translation: CASSLSGGKNIQYF.

This clone appeared once. The CDR3 here is CAISESRDRGPAGELFF. The CDR3 DNA reads as TGTGCCATCAGTGAGTCGAGGGACAGGGGGCCGGCCGGGGAGCTGTTTTTT. The chain employs TRBV10-3 and TRBJ2-2, with TRBD1 matching over 12 bases. With 0 bases clipped from V and 6 bases from J, the junction kept 5 bases outside the gene matches. The CDR3 totals 17 residues. Germline CDR1 and CDR2: ENHRY and SYGVKD.

J is TRBJ2-1 and V is TRBV24-1; 7 nucleotides align to TRBD1. The germline V gene encodes CDR1 KGHDR and CDR2 SFDVKD. V lost 7 bases to trimming and J lost 0 bases; unmatched junction nucleotides: 8. The length of the CDR3 is 16 residues. The CDR3 spells CATSSRDRSSYNEQFF. CDR3 sequence (DNA): TGTGCCACCAGCTCCCGGGACAGAAGCTCCTACAATGAGCAGTTCTTC.

This chain links TRBV28 with TRBJ1-2; 10 bases align to TRBD1. After removal of 6 bases from V and 2 bases from J, the junction contained 6 bases not matched to a gene. Germline V gene sequence: CDR1 MDHEN, CDR2 SYDVKM. The length of the CDR3 is 15 residues. CDR3 nucleotide sequence: TGTGCCAGCAGGCTCCGGACAGGGGGGAACTATGGCTACACCTTC. It specifies CASRLRTGGNYGYTF.

This sequence joins TRBV10-1 and TRBJ1-5; the match to TRBD1 covers 11 bases. The CDR3 covers 16 residues. Germline V CDR1 and CDR2: WNHNN, SYGVQD (reference sequence). The J segment lost 5 bases and the V segment lost 6 bases, leaving 9 bases of the junction unmatched. The chain's CDR3 is CASRVPGQGVDQPQHF. CDR3 nucleotides: TGCGCCAGCAGGGTCCCGGGACAGGGGGTCGATCAGCCCCAGCATTTT.

The chain is built from TRBV7-9 and TRBJ1-2; D is unclear. Looked up from germline, CDR1 is SEHNR and CDR2 is FQNEAQ (reference sequence). The CDR3 is made up of 15 amino acids. Trimming removed 1 base from V and 2 bases from J, with 11 bases in between. The CDR3 sequence: CASSLGHLLNYGYTF. The CDR3 DNA is TGTGCCAGCAGCTTAGGACATCTTCTCAACTATGGCTACACCTTC.

The V gene is TRBV29-1, the J gene TRBJ1-2; TRBD1 aligns across 11 bases. Germline lookup yields CDR1 SQVTM and CDR2 ANQGSEA. V gave up 8 bases and J gave up 8 bases; unmatched junction bases: 7. This CDR3 is built from 12 residues. The CDR3 nucleotides read TGCAGCACCGGGACAGGGGGACACGGCTACACCTTC. Translating gives CSTGTGGHGYTF.

The V and J genes are TRBV4-1 and TRBJ1-2; 9 bases line up with TRBD1. The CDR3 has 16 residues. With 3 bases clipped from V and 8 bases from J, the junction kept 13 bases outside the gene matches. The germline V gene encodes CDR1 MGHRA and CDR2 YSYEKL. CDR3 DNA sequence: TGCGCCAGCAGCCATCTGACCGGGACAGGGAGAGGGGGCTACACCTTC. Amino acids: CASSHLTGTGRGGYTF.

The chain joins TRBV4-3 to TRBJ1-1, with D possibly being TRBD1 (5 bases). The CDR3 sequence is 16 residues long. V lost 0 bases to trimming and J lost 1 base, with 12 bases between them. The germline V gene has CDR1 LGHNA and CDR2 YSLEER. The CDR3 region has the DNA TGCGCCAGCAGCCAAGATCGGGGCGGGGGGAACACTGAAGCTTTCTTT. Protein product: CASSQDRGGGNTEAFF.